These T cell receptor beta chains were read from a single sample in a study of shared clonotypes between healthy human individuals. Measured with immunoSEQ multiplex PCR; TCRdb has only the in-frame clones, and not every one. The sample lists about 2.4 million clones; approximately 93% were seen once. The sequenced material came from naive CD4+ T cells from PBMCs. Receptors were obtained from a man between 18 and 29 years old in good health. Some clones in this sample may be carry-over from other donors' samples. CDR3s include the opening cysteine and the closing phenylalanine or tryptophan. D genes are given only for firm matches.

TRBJ2-1	TRBV29-1	TRBD1	TGCAGCGTTACACCGGGACAGCCCTACAATGAGCAGTTCTTC	CSVTPGQPYNEQFF
TRBJ2-5	TRBV9	.	TGTGCCAGCAGCGTAGACAGTCCGGAGACCCAGTACTTC	CASSVDSPETQYF
TRBJ2-7	TRBV5-6	.	TGTGCCAGCAGGGATGCAAGGGGGTTCTACGAGCAGTACTTC	CASRDARGFYEQYF
TRBJ1-1	TRBV5-6	.	TGTGCCAGCAGCTCGGAGGCGCTAGCTGCTTTCTTT	CASSSEALAAFF
TRBJ2-2	TRBV6-5	.	TGTGCCAGCAGGGACGTTACACGGGGCGCCGGGGAGCTGTTTTTT	CASRDVTRGAGELFF
TRBJ1-1	TRBV7-9	.	TGTGCCAGCAGCTTCGGGGGACCCTTGAACACTGAAGCTTTCTTT	CASSFGGPLNTEAFF
TRBJ2-7	TRBV28	.	TGTGCCAGCAGTCGACTGGTTACCTACGAGCAGTACTTC	CASSRLVTYEQYF
TRBJ2-5	TRBV5-1	TRBD1	TGCGCCAGCAGCAGAACGGGACAGGGGCGGGAGACCCAGTACTTC	CASSRTGQGRETQYF
TRBJ2-7	TRBV6-1	.	TGTGCCAGCAGTGGTGGGCAGTACGAGCAGTACTTC	CASSGGQYEQYF
TRBJ1-5	TRBV7-2	TRBD1	TGTGCCAGCAGTCGGGACAGGGTTGGTCAGCCCCAGCATTTT	CASSRDRVGQPQHF
TRBJ2-7	TRBV6-5	.	TGTGCCAGCAGTTTGGGGACACAGAGCTCCTACGAGCAGTACTTC	CASSLGTQSSYEQYF
TRBJ2-3	TRBV2	.	TGTGCCAGCAGTATGCTAGGGAGTCCAGATACGCAGTATTTT	CASSMLGSPDTQYF
TRBJ2-7	TRBV5-1	.	TGCGCCAGCAGCTTACAGGGGAGGTCTGGCGAGCAGTACTTC	CASSLQGRSGEQYF
TRBJ1-4	TRBV19	TRBD1	TGTGCCAGTACCGAACCGGGACAGCAAGAAAAACTGTTTTTT	CASTEPGQQEKLFF
TRBJ2-2	TRBV28	TRBD1	TGTGCCAGCAACAGAGACAGGGCCTGGAACGGGGAGCTGTTTTTT	CASNRDRAWNGELFF